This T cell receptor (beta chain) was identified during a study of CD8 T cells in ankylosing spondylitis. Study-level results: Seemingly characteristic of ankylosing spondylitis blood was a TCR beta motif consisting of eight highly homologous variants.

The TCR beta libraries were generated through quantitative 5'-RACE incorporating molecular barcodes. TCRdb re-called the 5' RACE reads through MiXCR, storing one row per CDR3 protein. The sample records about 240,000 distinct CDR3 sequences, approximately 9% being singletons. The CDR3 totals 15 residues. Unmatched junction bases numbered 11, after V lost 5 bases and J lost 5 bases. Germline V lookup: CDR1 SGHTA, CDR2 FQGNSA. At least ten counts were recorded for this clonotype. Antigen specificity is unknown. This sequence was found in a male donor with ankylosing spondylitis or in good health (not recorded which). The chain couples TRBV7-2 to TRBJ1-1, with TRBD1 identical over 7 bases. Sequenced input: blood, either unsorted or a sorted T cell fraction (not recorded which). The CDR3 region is CASSLRQGGRTEAFF. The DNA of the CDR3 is TGTGCCAGCAGCCTTCGACAGGGAGGGAGAACTGAAGCTTTCTTT.